This T cell receptor beta chain was found in a study of T cells after yellow fever vaccination. The table lists this clonotype with a few counts. One entry per CDR3 protein, called by TCRdb with MiXCR from the 5' RACE reads. The data hold some 500,000 distinct CDR3 sequences, with approximately 13% observed a single time. The V gene lost 3 bases and the J gene lost 2 bases, with 11 bases spanning the gap. CDR1 and CDR2 (germline): SGHVS, FQNEAQ. The CDR3 contains 14 residues. The receptor was isolated from a man aged 25-45 years who received the YFV17D yellow fever vaccine. The V gene is TRBV7-8, the J gene TRBJ2-7, with D tentatively TRBD2 (6 bases). Sequencing used PBMCs, obtained on the day of the yellow fever booster vaccination. CDR3 protein: CASSFEGGAYEQYF. CDR3 nucleotides: TGTGCCAGCAGCTTCGAAGGCGGGGCCTACGAGCAGTACTTC. Complete variable domain (other parts from reference TRBV7-8 and TRBJ2-7): GAGVSQSPRYKVAKRGQDVALRCDPISGHVSLFWYQQALGQGPEFLTYFQNEAQLDKSGLPSDRFFAERPEGSVSTLKIQRTQQEDSAVYLCASSFEGGAYEQYFGPGTRLTVT.